Each of the 14 T cell receptor beta chains below was sequenced from the same sample in a study of post-analysis software for immune sequencing data. Study-wide findings and caveats: TRBV5-6, TRBV5-1 and TRBV20-1 were among five TRBV segments more frequent in patients than controls.

Antigens for these TCRs are unknown. Prepared libraries of TCR beta cDNA carried unique molecular identifiers. TCRdb used MiXCR to reprocess the PCR reads, holding one entry per CDR3 protein. Among roughly 600,000 distinct CDR3 sequences listed, about 44% were seen once. Sequenced: blood. Every receptor here comes from a girl aged 10 to 17 with multiple sclerosis.

The chain combines TRBV12-3 or TRBV12-4 with TRBJ2-1; 16 bases align to TRBD2. Unmatched junction bases numbered 10, after V lost 7 bases and J lost 4 bases. The CDR3 covers 18 residues. The CDR3 is CASTTGTSGRASYNEQFF. CDR3 nucleotide sequence: TGTGCCAGCACAACCGGGACTAGCGGGAGGGCCTCATACAATGAGCAGTTCTTC.

The chain carries TRBV29-1 and TRBJ1-2; unclear D gene. Between the trimmed V and J ends, which lost 0 bases and 7 bases, there was a span of 12 bases. This CDR3 is 13 amino acids long. CDR1 and CDR2 from the germline V gene are SQVTM and ANQGSEA. The CDR3 protein is CSVEESDPGGYTF. CDR3 DNA sequence: TGCAGCGTTGAAGAGTCGGACCCCGGTGGCTACACCTTC.

The genes are TRBV12-3 or TRBV12-4 and TRBJ2-3; no clear D. The CDR3 spans 12 residues. V gave up 9 bases and J gave up 2 bases, with 9 bases separating them. The CDR3 loop reads CASRRPTDTQYF. The CDR3 bases are TGTGCCAGTAGACGACCCACAGATACGCAGTATTTT.

The rearrangement joins TRBV5-5 to TRBJ2-3, with unresolved D. The length of the CDR3 is 15 residues. With 2 bases removed from V and 3 bases from J, the gap between germline ends came to 13 bases. Germline CDR1 and CDR2: SGHKS and YYEKEE (reference sequence). The CDR3 sequence is CASSLSTADTDTQYF. The CDR3 region has the DNA TGTGCCAGCAGCTTAAGCACCGCGGATACAGATACGCAGTATTTT.

J is TRBJ1-2 and V is TRBV12-3 or TRBV12-4, with 7 bases identical to TRBD1. Trimming cost V 4 bases and J 4 bases; bases outside gene matches: 6. CDR3 length equals 14 residues. The CDR3 protein is CASSSTGESYGYTF. The CDR3 DNA reads as TGTGCCAGCAGTTCAACAGGGGAGTCCTATGGCTACACCTTC.

The chain is built from TRBV6-5 and TRBJ2-1; D is unresolved. This CDR3 is built from 13 residues. Between the trimmed V and J ends, which lost 2 bases and 8 bases, there was a span of 10 bases. Germline V gives CDR1 MNHEY, CDR2 SVGAGI. The CDR3: CASSYRQLHEQFF. CDR3 coding DNA: TGTGCCAGCAGTTACCGGCAGTTACATGAGCAGTTCTTC.

This clonotype was seen a few times. The J gene is TRBJ2-1, the V gene TRBV29-1; 11 positions match TRBD2. The germline V gene encodes CDR1 SQVTM and CDR2 ANQGSEA. The CDR3 has 14 residues. The V segment lost 7 bases and the J segment 7 bases; nucleotides outside the gene matches: 9. Here the CDR3 reads CSAQTSGAQNEQFF. The CDR3 DNA is TGCAGCGCTCAGACTAGCGGGGCTCAGAATGAGCAGTTCTTC.

This chain connects TRBV5-1 to TRBJ2-7, with D possibly TRBD2 on 6 matching bases. Germline V lookup: CDR1 SGHRS, CDR2 YFSETQ. Between the trimmed V and J ends, which lost 2 bases and 7 bases, there was a span of 16 bases. There are 14 residues in the CDR3. This CDR3 is CASSFAGTLNEQYF. The CDR3 bases are TGCGCCAGCAGCTTCGCCGGGACTTTAAATGAGCAGTACTTC.

This sequence joins TRBV6-1 and TRBJ1-1; 7 nucleotides match TRBD1. Germline V gene lookup returns CDR1 MNHNS and CDR2 SASEGT. The CDR3 loop spans 15 amino acids. The V and J ends lost 1 base and 6 bases, in that order; junction bases with no gene match: 8. CDR3 bases: TGTGCCAGCAGTGAAGGGGGACAGAGATTTGCTGAAGCTTTCTTT. The encoded protein is CASSEGGQRFAEAFF.

This clonotype was detected only a few times. The chain uses TRBV10-3 and TRBJ2-1, with no clear D. Germline V gene lookup returns CDR1 ENHRY and CDR2 SYGVKD. This CDR3 has 12 amino acids. V was pared by 2 bases and J by 14 bases, with 13 bases between. The CDR3 spells CAISEPMGWKFF. CDR3 sequence (DNA): TGTGCCATCAGTGAGCCCATGGGATGGAAGTTCTTC.

The rearrangement uses TRBV20-1 and TRBJ2-3, with TRBD1 as a possible D gene (6 bases). With 4 bases removed from V and 1 base from J, the gap between germline ends came to 18 bases. From germline, CDR1 is DFQATT and CDR2 SNEGSKA (reference sequence). The CDR3 extends over 16 amino acids. In DNA form, the CDR3 reads TGCAGTGCTATGACAGGCGCCTCTGTGGGCACAGATACGCAGTATTTT. Translation gives CSAMTGASVGTDTQYF.

The rearrangement links TRBV5-1 to TRBJ2-3, with D possibly TRBD1 on 5 matching bases. Looked up from germline, CDR1 is SGHRS and CDR2 is YFSETQ. The germline V and J ends were trimmed by 0 bases and 2 bases, with 13 bases remaining between them. CDR3 length: 16 amino acids. CDR3 loop: CASSLDRAGYTDTQYF. The CDR3 DNA sequence: TGCGCCAGCAGCTTGGATAGGGCAGGGTACACAGATACGCAGTATTTT.

This clonotype was seen only once. The chain is built from TRBV13 and TRBJ1-2; tentatively, D is TRBD1 (5 bases). The CDR3 spans 15 residues. Trimming took 5 bases from V and 2 from J, leaving 15 bases between them. Germline V CDR1 and CDR2: PRHDT, FYEKMQ (reference sequence). This CDR3 is CASSQGVLDNYGYTF. The CDR3, as DNA: TGTGCCAGCAGCCAAGGGGTTTTAGACAACTATGGCTACACCTTC.

The rearrangement links TRBV7-3 to TRBJ2-7; D call uncertain. The germline V and J ends were trimmed by 6 bases and 2 bases, with 17 bases remaining between them. CDR1 and CDR2 (germline): SGHTA, FQGTGA. The length of the CDR3 is 15 residues. The CDR3 reads CASSFTLANPYEQYF. DNA of the CDR3: TGTGCCAGCAGTTTTACACTCGCAAATCCCTACGAGCAGTACTTC.